This is a list of T cell receptor beta chains from one sample in a study of shared clonotypes between healthy human individuals. Sequenced by immunoSEQ multiplex PCR; TCRdb stores in-frame clones only, minus some. Of under 600,000 clones in the sample, 60% to 80% were seen once. What was sequenced was PBMCs. These receptors were taken from a woman between 40 and 55 years old in good health. Some clones in this sample may be carry-over from other donors' samples. The CDR3 runs from the conserved cysteine through the conserved F or W. A D gene is named only where the DNA matches it firmly. Expanded clones are given a class, and other clones once, few, many or no size at all.

v_gene: TRBV28; d_gene: NA; abundance: NA; j_gene: TRBJ1-4; CDR3nt: TGTGCCAGCAGTCCTCGACAAGTCAGGGAAAAACTGTTTTTT; CDR3aa: CASSPRQVREKLFF
v_gene: TRBV18; d_gene: TRBD1; abundance: NA; j_gene: TRBJ2-7; CDR3nt: TGTGCCAGCTCAGCCCGGGGGACAGGTCCCTCCGAGCAGTACTTC; CDR3aa: CASSARGTGPSEQYF
v_gene: TRBV29-1; d_gene: NA; abundance: NA; j_gene: TRBJ2-5; CDR3nt: TGCAGCGTTGAATGGGGAGTACAAAGGGGGACCCAGTACTTC; CDR3aa: CSVEWGVQRGTQYF
v_gene: TRBV5-4; d_gene: NA; abundance: NA; j_gene: TRBJ1-1; CDR3nt: TGTGCCAGCAGCTCAACAGGGTTCACTGAAGCTTTCTTT; CDR3aa: CASSSTGFTEAFF
v_gene: TRBV19; d_gene: NA; abundance: NA; j_gene: TRBJ2-7; CDR3nt: TGTGCCAGTAGTATCGGAGCGCGACGCTACGAGCAGTACTTC; CDR3aa: CASSIGARRYEQYF
v_gene: TRBV12-5; d_gene: NA; abundance: few; j_gene: TRBJ1-1; CDR3nt: TGTGCTAGTGGTTTGAGGAGTGACACTGAAGCTTTCTTT; CDR3aa: CASGLRSDTEAFF
v_gene: TRBV27; d_gene: NA; abundance: NA; j_gene: TRBJ2-3; CDR3nt: TGTGCCAGCAGTTTCCTAGGGGGAGCCCAGCCCACAGATACGCAGTATTTT; CDR3aa: CASSFLGGAQPTDTQYF
v_gene: TRBV7-7; d_gene: TRBD2; abundance: NA; j_gene: TRBJ2-3; CDR3nt: TGTGCTAGCAGCGTAGCGGGAGAAGATACGCAGTATTTT; CDR3aa: CASSVAGEDTQYF
v_gene: TRBV7-2; d_gene: NA; abundance: NA; j_gene: TRBJ1-5; CDR3nt: TGTGCCAGCAGCTTAGAAGCCTACAACAATCAGCCCCAGCATTTT; CDR3aa: CASSLEAYNNQPQHF
v_gene: TRBV7-7; d_gene: TRBD2; abundance: NA; j_gene: TRBJ2-5; CDR3nt: TGTGCTAGCAGCCCAAGGCCTAGCGGGGAAGAGACCCAGTACTTC; CDR3aa: CASSPRPSGEETQYF
v_gene: TRBV10-3; d_gene: NA; abundance: NA; j_gene: TRBJ2-5; CDR3nt: TGTGCCATCAGTGACCCTTCAAAGGGGGGAGGAGAGACCCAGTACTTC; CDR3aa: CAISDPSKGGGETQYF
v_gene: TRBV7-3; d_gene: TRBD2; abundance: NA; j_gene: TRBJ2-3; CDR3nt: TGTGCCAGCAGCCATGGACTAGCAAGCACAGATACGCAGTATTTT; CDR3aa: CASSHGLASTDTQYF
v_gene: TRBV6-4; d_gene: TRBD2; abundance: NA; j_gene: TRBJ2-1; CDR3nt: TGTGCCAGCAGTGAACTAGCGGGATCGTACAATGAGCAGTTCTTC; CDR3aa: CASSELAGSYNEQFF
v_gene: TRBV5-1; d_gene: TRBD2; abundance: NA; j_gene: TRBJ2-7; CDR3nt: TGCGCCAGCAGCTTGGTTCCGGGAGGTTCCTACGAGCAGTACTTC; CDR3aa: CASSLVPGGSYEQYF
v_gene: TRBV28; d_gene: NA; abundance: NA; j_gene: TRBJ2-1; CDR3nt: TGTGCCAGCAGCTTTTGGGGAACAATTTACAATGAGCAGTTCTTC; CDR3aa: CASSFWGTIYNEQFF
v_gene: TRBV7-9; d_gene: NA; abundance: NA; j_gene: TRBJ1-4; CDR3nt: TGTGCCAGCAGTTTCTCGCTAACTAATGAAAAACTGTTTTTT; CDR3aa: CASSFSLTNEKLFF
v_gene: TRBV11-3; d_gene: TRBD1; abundance: NA; j_gene: TRBJ2-3; CDR3nt: TGTGCCAGCAGCGACCGACAGGGCAGCACAGATACGCAGTATTTT; CDR3aa: CASSDRQGSTDTQYF
v_gene: TRBV2; d_gene: NA; abundance: NA; j_gene: TRBJ2-1; CDR3nt: TGTGCCAGCAACGGGCAGATTTGGTACAATGAGCAGTTCTTC; CDR3aa: CASNGQIWYNEQFF
v_gene: TRBV10-3; d_gene: TRBD1; abundance: once; j_gene: TRBJ2-4; CDR3nt: TGTGCCATCAGTGATCCTGACAGGGGCGCCAAAAACATTCAGTACTTC; CDR3aa: CAISDPDRGAKNIQYF
v_gene: TRBV10-3; d_gene: NA; abundance: NA; j_gene: TRBJ2-3; CDR3nt: TGTGCCATCAGTGATTGGGCCAGCACAGATACGCAGTATTTT; CDR3aa: CAISDWASTDTQYF
v_gene: TRBV5-1; d_gene: NA; abundance: NA; j_gene: TRBJ2-5; CDR3nt: TGCGCCAGCAGCCTAGCTCAAGAGACCCAGTACTTC; CDR3aa: CASSLAQETQYF
v_gene: TRBV5-5; d_gene: NA; abundance: NA; j_gene: TRBJ1-2; CDR3nt: TGTGCCAGCAGCCCGTCGCAGGGGACCAACTATGGCTACACCTTC; CDR3aa: CASSPSQGTNYGYTF
v_gene: TRBV7-8; d_gene: TRBD1; abundance: NA; j_gene: TRBJ2-2; CDR3nt: TGTGCCAGCAGCATGTACAGGGGGCAGAACACCGGGGAGCTGTTTTTT; CDR3aa: CASSMYRGQNTGELFF
v_gene: TRBV7-8; d_gene: TRBD1; abundance: NA; j_gene: TRBJ2-5; CDR3nt: TGTGCCAGCAGCTTAGTAGGGACAGTGATATACTTC; CDR3aa: CASSLVGTVIYF
v_gene: TRBV6-5; d_gene: NA; abundance: NA; j_gene: TRBJ1-2; CDR3nt: TGTGCCAGCAGTTCGACAGGAAACTATGGCTACACCTTC; CDR3aa: CASSSTGNYGYTF
v_gene: TRBV28; d_gene: NA; abundance: NA; j_gene: TRBJ1-2; CDR3nt: TGTGCCAGCAGTTTAGGACAGCCTTTCGGCTACACCTTC; CDR3aa: CASSLGQPFGYTF
v_gene: TRBV5-1; d_gene: NA; abundance: NA; j_gene: TRBJ2-2; CDR3nt: TGCGCCAGCAGCTTGGCCCGGTCCAGCACCGGGGAGCTGTTTTTT; CDR3aa: CASSLARSSTGELFF
v_gene: TRBV6-4; d_gene: NA; abundance: NA; j_gene: TRBJ2-6; CDR3nt: TGTGCCAGCAGTGACGGGGCAGACTCTGGGGCCAACGTCCTGACTTTC; CDR3aa: CASSDGADSGANVLTF
v_gene: TRBV28; d_gene: NA; abundance: NA; j_gene: TRBJ1-5; CDR3nt: TGTGCCAGCAGTTTAAATCAACAGTCCCCGAATCAGCCCCAGCATTTT; CDR3aa: CASSLNQQSPNQPQHF
v_gene: TRBV2; d_gene: TRBD1; abundance: NA; j_gene: TRBJ1-6; CDR3nt: TGTGCCAGCAGACTCCAGGGGGCCGGTTCACCCCTCCACTTT; CDR3aa: CASRLQGAGSPLHF
v_gene: TRBV5-1; d_gene: TRBD1; abundance: NA; j_gene: TRBJ2-5; CDR3nt: TGCGCCAGCAGCTTGGGGGACAGATCCCAAGAGACCCAGTACTTC; CDR3aa: CASSLGDRSQETQYF
v_gene: TRBV10-3; d_gene: NA; abundance: once; j_gene: TRBJ2-7; CDR3nt: TGTGCCATCAGTGAGCTTAGCCGCTCCTACGAGCAGTACTTC; CDR3aa: CAISELSRSYEQYF
v_gene: TRBV27; d_gene: TRBD2; abundance: NA; j_gene: TRBJ2-1; CDR3nt: TGTGCCAGCACCACCGCGGGGGGACGACAGTTCTTC; CDR3aa: CASTTAGGRQFF
v_gene: TRBV15; d_gene: NA; abundance: NA; j_gene: TRBJ1-5; CDR3nt: TGTGCCACCAGCAGAGATCCTTCGGCGCCCGGAAATCAGCCCCAGCATTTT; CDR3aa: CATSRDPSAPGNQPQHF
v_gene: TRBV7-3; d_gene: NA; abundance: many; j_gene: TRBJ2-1; CDR3nt: TGTGCCAGCAGCCCCGTCGTGGGAAAGTACAATGAGCAGTTCTTC; CDR3aa: CASSPVVGKYNEQFF
v_gene: TRBV30; d_gene: NA; abundance: NA; j_gene: TRBJ2-3; CDR3nt: TGTGCCTGGAGTGCCGAGGGAGGTCTACTGGGCACAGATACGCAGTATTTT; CDR3aa: CAWSAEGGLLGTDTQYF
v_gene: TRBV19; d_gene: NA; abundance: NA; j_gene: TRBJ2-7; CDR3nt: TGTGCCAGTAGTGCCCGACTAGGAAACTACGAGCAGTACTTC; CDR3aa: CASSARLGNYEQYF
v_gene: TRBV4-2; d_gene: TRBD2; abundance: NA; j_gene: TRBJ2-1; CDR3nt: TGTGCCAGCAGCCAAGACCCCAGCGGGACCATCTACAATGAGCAGTTCTTC; CDR3aa: CASSQDPSGTIYNEQFF
v_gene: TRBV11-2; d_gene: NA; abundance: NA; j_gene: TRBJ2-1; CDR3nt: TGTGCCAGCAGCCCTCTGGCGGGGCCCTACAATGAGCAGTTCTTC; CDR3aa: CASSPLAGPYNEQFF
v_gene: TRBV10-2; d_gene: TRBD1; abundance: NA; j_gene: TRBJ1-3; CDR3nt: TGCGCCAGCAGTGAGCCCACAGGGGTGGGAGCGAGAAACACCATATATTTT; CDR3aa: CASSEPTGVGARNTIYF
v_gene: TRBV18; d_gene: NA; abundance: NA; j_gene: TRBJ1-5; CDR3nt: TGTGCCAGCAGCTTAGGCGGCGGGGCCAATCAGCCCCAGCATTTT; CDR3aa: CASSLGGGANQPQHF
v_gene: TRBV2; d_gene: NA; abundance: NA; j_gene: TRBJ1-3; CDR3nt: TGTGCCACCCAGATGGGTGGAAACACCATATATTTT; CDR3aa: CATQMGGNTIYF
v_gene: TRBV19; d_gene: NA; abundance: few; j_gene: TRBJ1-5; CDR3nt: TGTGCCAGTAGTAAGGGTCCTAGCAATCAGCCCCAGCATTTT; CDR3aa: CASSKGPSNQPQHF